The next 13 T cell receptor beta chains were all read from a single sample in a study of OX40 agonist ivuxolimab in advanced cancers. Method: immunoSEQ multiplex PCR; TCRdb's copy keeps in-frame clones and lacks some. The sample lists about 95,000 clones; roughly 89% were seen once. The input for sequencing was CD4+ or CD8+ T cells sorted from blood, taken in a trial of the OX40 agonist ivuxolimab. These receptors were collected from an adult with an advanced solid tumor such as melanoma, head and neck, liver or kidney cancer.

This clone was recorded only once. The chain recombines TRBV9 with TRBJ2-3; D could derive from TRBD1 or TRBD2 (5 bases each). With 4 bases removed from V and 1 base from J, the gap between germline ends came to 16 bases. Germline CDR1 and CDR2: SGDLS and YYNGEE. This CDR3 comprises 16 residues. CDR3 sequence (DNA): TGTGCCAGCAGCCCTGGGACCTCTTTAGGCACAGATACGCAGTATTTT. It yields the protein CASSPGTSLGTDTQYF.

The chain combines TRBV27 with TRBJ2-2; a possible D gene is TRBD1 (5 bases). This CDR3 is built from 15 residues. V was trimmed by 4 bases and J by 1 base, leaving 10 bases between them. Germline CDR1 is MNHEY and CDR2 is SMNVEV (reference sequence). CDR3 bases: TGTGCCAGCAGTTCATCGGACAAGAACACCGGGGAGCTGTTTTTT. It is translated as CASSSSDKNTGELFF.

The genes are TRBV9 and TRBJ1-3; tentatively, D is TRBD1 (5 bases). V was cut by 2 bases and J by 7 bases, with 25 bases left in between. This CDR3 is 18 amino acids long. CDR1 SGDLS and CDR2 YYNGEE come from the germline V gene. CDR3 sequence (DNA): TGTGCCAGCAGCGTCAAAGGGGTAGGGGCCAATGGACGGAACACCATATATTTT. This translates into CASSVKGVGANGRNTIYF.

The chain recombines TRBV7-6 with TRBJ2-3; 12 bases align to TRBD1. The CDR3 spans 16 residues. Germline CDR1 and CDR2: SGHVS and FNYEAQ. J gave up 4 bases and V 5 bases, and 7 bases lay outside the gene matches. The CDR3 bases are TGTGCCAGCAGCCAAGGGACAGGGGGCAACTCAGATACGCAGTATTTT. Protein: CASSQGTGGNSDTQYF.

The chain uses TRBV5-6 and TRBJ1-3, with no clear D. The CDR3 length is 13 residues. Germline assignment: CDR1 SGHDT and CDR2 YYEEEE. Trimming took off 4 bases at V and 2 bases at J, with 7 bases between the two ends. Here the CDR3 reads CASSAGTGNTIYF. The CDR3 DNA sequence: TGTGCCAGCAGCGCCGGTACTGGAAACACCATATATTTT.

This clone was detected once. V usage is TRBV7-2 and J usage is TRBJ1-1; D possibly corresponds to TRBD1 (5 bases). Germline CDR1 and CDR2: SGHTA and FQGNSA. The CDR3 consists of 14 residues. Trimming removed 5 bases at V and 0 bases at J, with 10 bases between. The CDR3: CASSPGGLNTEAFF. For the CDR3, the DNA is TGTGCCAGCAGCCCTGGGGGGTTGAACACTGAAGCTTTCTTT.

This rearrangement joins TRBV7-2 to TRBJ2-3; no definite D call. This CDR3 region has 13 residues. Per the germline V gene, CDR1 is SGHTA and CDR2 is FQGNSA. Trimming left V 4 bases short and J 8 bases short, with 13 bases between. In nucleotides, the CDR3 is TGTGCCAGCAGCTCGGGCCTCAGGAGTACGCAGTATTTT. It yields the protein CASSSGLRSTQYF.

This rearrangement joins TRBV9 to TRBJ1-2; the D gene is possibly TRBD1 (5 bases). The CDR3 is 16 amino acids. CDR1 is SGDLS and CDR2 is YYNGEE in the germline V gene. V lost 6 bases and J 7 bases, leaving 25 bases between the germline ends. This CDR3 is CASNPDLGGALRGYTF. The CDR3 DNA reads TGTGCCAGCAACCCCGACCTGGGGGGTGCCCTACGTGGCTACACCTTC.

This rearrangement joins TRBV7-2 to TRBJ2-7; 12 nucleotides line up with TRBD2. This CDR3 comprises 15 residues. CDR1 and CDR2 (germline): SGHTA, FQGNSA. V trimming: 3 bases; J trimming: 3 bases; junction bases outside the gene matches: 3. The CDR3 protein is CASSFRLAGVYEQYF. CDR3 sequence (DNA): TGTGCCAGCAGCTTCCGACTAGCGGGAGTCTACGAGCAGTACTTC.

The chain is built from TRBV6-5 and TRBJ1-2; a weak D match, TRBD1 (5 bases). CDR3 size: 15 residues. The V and J ends lost 5 bases and 5 bases respectively, with 18 bases between them. CDR1 is MNHEY and CDR2 is SVGAGI in the germline V gene. Here the CDR3 reads CASSREGNGEYGYTF. DNA for the CDR3: TGTGCCAGCAGTCGGGAGGGGAACGGCGAGTATGGCTACACCTTC.

V usage is TRBV10-3 and J usage is TRBJ2-7; D is unresolved. The germline V gene has CDR1 ENHRY and CDR2 SYGVKD. The CDR3 consists of 12 residues. Between the trimmed V and J ends, which lost 4 bases and 6 bases, there was a span of 10 bases. CDR3 coding DNA: TGTGCCATCAGTGGGACCACAACCGAGCAGTACTTC. Translation: CAISGTTTEQYF.

The chain recombines TRBV7-2 with TRBJ2-7; D may match TRBD1 or TRBD2 (7 bases each). This CDR3 is built from 13 residues. V lost 2 bases, J lost 6 bases, and 11 bases lay in between. The germline gives CDR1 SGHTA, CDR2 FQGNSA. CDR3: CASSLLRGGEQYF. The CDR3 DNA reads TGTGCCAGCAGCTTACTCAGGGGGGGCGAGCAGTACTTC.

The chain carries TRBV5-4 and TRBJ2-5; tentatively, D is TRBD1 (5 bases). CDR3 length equals 13 residues. Germline-derived CDR1 and CDR2 are SGHNT and YYREEE (reference sequence). Trimming removed 2 bases from V and 4 bases from J, with 9 bases in between. The chain's CDR3 is CASSLRGSETQYF. The CDR3 DNA sequence: TGTGCCAGCAGCTTAAGGGGTTCAGAGACCCAGTACTTC. The entire variable domain, with the rest obtained from reference TRBV5-4 and TRBJ2-5, is as follows: ETGVTQSPTHLIKTRGQQVTLRCSSQSGHNTVSWYQQALGQGPQFIFQYYREEENGRGNFPPRFSGLQFPNYSSELNVNALELDDSALYLCASSLRGSETQYFGPGTRLLVL.